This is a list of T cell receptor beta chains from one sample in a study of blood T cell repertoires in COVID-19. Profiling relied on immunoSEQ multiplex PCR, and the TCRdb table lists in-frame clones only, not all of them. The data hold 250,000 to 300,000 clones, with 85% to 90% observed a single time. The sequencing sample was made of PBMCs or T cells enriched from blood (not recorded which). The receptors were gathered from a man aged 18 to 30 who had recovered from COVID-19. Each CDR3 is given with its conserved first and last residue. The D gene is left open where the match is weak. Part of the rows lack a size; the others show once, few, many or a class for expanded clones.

CASSPMTGGTGELFF TGCGCCAGCAGCCCGATGACAGGGGGTACCGGGGAGCTGTTTTTT TRBJ2-2 TRBV5-1 . TRBD1
CASWSGDTPSPLHF TGCGCCAGCTGGTCAGGGGACACCCCTTCACCCCTCCACTTT TRBJ1-6 TRBV5-1 . .
CASGGTLYSYNEQFF TGTGCCAGTGGGGGGACTCTATACTCCTACAATGAGCAGTTCTTC TRBJ2-1 TRBV28 . .
CASSPGILSGNTIYF TGTGCCAGCAGCCCAGGGATACTCTCTGGAAACACCATATATTTT TRBJ1-3 TRBV14 . .
CASSEGGPYEQYF TGTGCCAGCAGTGAAGGAGGCCCCTACGAGCAGTACTTC TRBJ2-7 TRBV2 . .
CASSPSGGAAEQFF TGTGCCAGCAGCCCTAGCGGGGGGGCGGCTGAGCAGTTCTTC TRBJ2-1 TRBV5-6 . TRBD2
CASPTDCVGEQYF TGCGCCAGCCCCACTGACTGCGTCGGCGAGCAGTACTTC TRBJ2-7 TRBV23-1 . .
CASSLGIPTGQETQYF TGCGCCAGCAGCTTGGGGATCCCTACGGGGCAAGAGACCCAGTACTTC TRBJ2-5 TRBV5-1 . .
CASSYGTGGFTEAFF TGTGCCAGCAGTTACGGGACAGGGGGCTTCACTGAAGCTTTCTTT TRBJ1-1 TRBV6-5 once TRBD1
CASSRDRGVETQYF TGTGCCAGCAGCCGGGACAGGGGTGTTGAGACCCAGTACTTC TRBJ2-5 TRBV11-1 . TRBD1
CATAMRTSEYEQYF TGTGCCACCGCGATGAGGACTAGCGAATACGAGCAGTACTTC TRBJ2-7 TRBV15 . TRBD2
CASSLTGQFNQPQHF TGTGCCAGCAGCTTAACAGGACAATTCAATCAGCCCCAGCATTTT TRBJ1-5 TRBV5-5 . .
CASMDTSSYEQYF TGCGCCAGCATGGACACTTCCTCCTACGAGCAGTACTTC TRBJ2-7 TRBV4-1 . .
CASSGQGTDTQYF TGTGCCAGCAGCGGACAGGGGACAGATACGCAGTATTTT TRBJ2-3 TRBV3-1/TRBV3-2 once TRBD1
CASSQGGAGVIETQYF TGCGCCAGCAGCCAAGGGGGGGCGGGAGTTATTGAGACCCAGTACTTC TRBJ2-5 TRBV4-1 once .
CASSSHRPRLLTLGIQYF TGTGCCAGCAGCTCACACCGGCCGCGACTCCTTACTCTCGGCATTCAGTACTTC TRBJ2-4 TRBV7-3 . .
CASSPGGLAGNEQFF TGCGCCAGCAGCCCGGGGGGGCTAGCGGGGAATGAGCAGTTCTTC TRBJ2-1 TRBV5-1 . TRBD2
CAKKLRQGGGAFF TGTGCCAAGAAACTGAGACAGGGCGGTGGGGCTTTCTTT TRBJ1-1 TRBV2 . TRBD1
CASIRPGSNEQFF TGTGCCAGCATCCGCCCCGGGTCCAATGAGCAGTTCTTC TRBJ2-1 TRBV6-5 . .
CASSEAIGDLNQPQHF TGTGCCAGCAGTGAAGCGATCGGGGACTTAAATCAGCCCCAGCATTTT TRBJ1-5 TRBV6-1 . .
CASSLQPDIPYEQYF TGTGCCAGCAGTTTACAGCCGGACATCCCCTACGAGCAGTACTTC TRBJ2-7 TRBV27 once .
CASSTTVTGPMAFF TGTGCCAGCAGTACGACAGTCACAGGACCGATGGCTTTCTTT TRBJ1-1 TRBV2 . .
CASSPMGLADNEQFF TGTGCCAGCAGCCCCATGGGACTAGCGGACAATGAGCAGTTCTTC TRBJ2-1 TRBV11-3 . TRBD2
CASSIQGARDGYTF TGTGCCAGTAGTATACAGGGGGCAAGAGATGGCTACACCTTC TRBJ1-2 TRBV19 . TRBD1
CASSRTQSEKLFF TGTGCCAGCTCGCGAACACAGTCCGAAAAACTGTTTTTT TRBJ1-4 TRBV18 . .
CASSLVSSGNTIYF TGTGCCAGCAGTCTCGTGAGTTCTGGAAACACCATATATTTT TRBJ1-3 TRBV3-1/TRBV3-2 . .
CASNKGGLGLGDTQYF TGTGCCAGTAACAAGGGAGGTCTGGGATTGGGAGATACGCAGTATTTT TRBJ2-3 TRBV19 . .
CAIMTPGLNYGYTF TGTGCCATCATGACTCCCGGTCTCAACTATGGCTACACCTTC TRBJ1-2 TRBV10-3 . .
CASSLDFSGGSVEQYF TGTGCCAGCAGCTTGGACTTTTCAGGGGGATCGGTCGAGCAGTACTTC TRBJ2-7 TRBV5-4 . TRBD1
CASSAGSESTEAFF TGTGCCAGCAGCGCCGGTTCCGAGAGCACTGAAGCTTTCTTT TRBJ1-1 TRBV13 . .